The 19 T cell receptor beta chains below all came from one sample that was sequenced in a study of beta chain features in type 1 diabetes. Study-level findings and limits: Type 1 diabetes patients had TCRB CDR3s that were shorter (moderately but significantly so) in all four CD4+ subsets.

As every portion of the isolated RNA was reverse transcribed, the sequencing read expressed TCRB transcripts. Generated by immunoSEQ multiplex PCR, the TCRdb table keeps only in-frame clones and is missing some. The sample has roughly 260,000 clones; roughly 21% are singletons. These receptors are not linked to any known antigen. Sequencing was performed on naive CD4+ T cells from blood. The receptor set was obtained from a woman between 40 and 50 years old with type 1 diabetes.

Here the CDR3 reads CASSQGWGDTQYF. The CDR3 bases are TGTGCCAGCAGTCAGGGGTGGGGAGATACGCAGTATTTT. The V gene is TRBV28, the J gene TRBJ2-3; a possible D gene is TRBD1 (6 bases). Germline CDR1 is MDHEN and CDR2 is SYDVKM. V was pared by 5 bases and J by 5 bases, with 11 bases between. CDR3 length: 13 amino acids.

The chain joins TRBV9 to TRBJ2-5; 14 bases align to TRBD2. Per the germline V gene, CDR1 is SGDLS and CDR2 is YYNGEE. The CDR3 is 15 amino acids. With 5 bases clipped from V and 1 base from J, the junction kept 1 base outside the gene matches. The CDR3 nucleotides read TGTGCCAGCAGTGGACTAGCGGGGGGCCAAGAGACCCAGTACTTC. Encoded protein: CASSGLAGGQETQYF.

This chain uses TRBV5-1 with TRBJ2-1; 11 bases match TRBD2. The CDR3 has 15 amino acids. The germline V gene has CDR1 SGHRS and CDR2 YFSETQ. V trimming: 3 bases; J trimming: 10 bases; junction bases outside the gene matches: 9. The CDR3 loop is CASSSLAGGEGEQFF. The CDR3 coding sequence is TGCGCCAGCAGCTCCTTAGCGGGAGGGGAGGGGGAGCAGTTCTTC.

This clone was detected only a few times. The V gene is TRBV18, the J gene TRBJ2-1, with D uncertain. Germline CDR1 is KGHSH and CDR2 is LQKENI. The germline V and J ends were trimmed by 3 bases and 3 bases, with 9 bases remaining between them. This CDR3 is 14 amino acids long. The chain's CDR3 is CASSPTESYNEQFF. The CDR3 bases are TGTGCCAGCTCACCCACAGAGAGCTACAATGAGCAGTTCTTC.

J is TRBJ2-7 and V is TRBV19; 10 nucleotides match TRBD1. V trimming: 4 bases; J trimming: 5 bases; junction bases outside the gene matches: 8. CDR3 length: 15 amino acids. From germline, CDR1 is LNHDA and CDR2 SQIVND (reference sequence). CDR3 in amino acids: CASSTSLGTGDEQYF. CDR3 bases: TGTGCCAGTAGTACTTCTTTGGGGACAGGGGACGAGCAGTACTTC.

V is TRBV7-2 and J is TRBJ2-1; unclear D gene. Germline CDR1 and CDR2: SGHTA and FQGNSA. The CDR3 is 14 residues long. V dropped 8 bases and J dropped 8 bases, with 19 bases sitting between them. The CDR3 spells CASSPLQVSDEQFF. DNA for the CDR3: TGTGCCAGCTCGCCTCTTCAGGTATCGGATGAGCAGTTCTTC.

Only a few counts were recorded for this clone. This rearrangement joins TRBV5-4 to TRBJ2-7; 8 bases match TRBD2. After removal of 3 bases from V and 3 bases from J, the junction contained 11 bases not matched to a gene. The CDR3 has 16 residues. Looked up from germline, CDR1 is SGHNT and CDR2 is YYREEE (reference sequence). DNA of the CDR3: TGTGCCAGCAGCTCCGGACTTGCGGGGGGCTTCTACGAGCAGTACTTC. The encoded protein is CASSSGLAGGFYEQYF.

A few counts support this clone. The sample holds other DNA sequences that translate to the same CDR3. CDR3 bases: TGTGCCTGGAGTGGGACTAGCGTATACAATGAGCAGTTCTTC. It translates to CAWSGTSVYNEQFF. The chain is built from TRBV30 and TRBJ2-1; 9 bases map to TRBD2. J was trimmed by 4 bases and V by 1 base; bases with no gene match: 2. Germline V gives CDR1 GTSNPN, CDR2 SVGIG (reference sequence). CDR3 length equals 14 residues.

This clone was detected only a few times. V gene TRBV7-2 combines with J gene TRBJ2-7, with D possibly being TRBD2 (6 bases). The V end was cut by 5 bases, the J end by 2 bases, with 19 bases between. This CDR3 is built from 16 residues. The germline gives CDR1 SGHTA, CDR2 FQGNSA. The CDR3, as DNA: TGTGCCAGCAGCCCCCACCCCGGGACTGTACCCTACGAGCAGTACTTC. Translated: CASSPHPGTVPYEQYF.

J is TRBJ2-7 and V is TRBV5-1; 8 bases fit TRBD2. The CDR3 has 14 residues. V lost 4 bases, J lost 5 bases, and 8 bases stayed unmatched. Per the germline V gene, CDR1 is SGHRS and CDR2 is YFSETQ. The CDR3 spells CASSQAGAIHEQYF. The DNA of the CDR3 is TGCGCCAGCAGCCAAGCGGGAGCCATCCACGAGCAGTACTTC.

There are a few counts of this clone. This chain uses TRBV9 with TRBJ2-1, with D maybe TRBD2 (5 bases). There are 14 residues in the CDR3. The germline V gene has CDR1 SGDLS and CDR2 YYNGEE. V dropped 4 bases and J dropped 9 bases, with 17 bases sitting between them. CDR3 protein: CASSPTRASFEQFF. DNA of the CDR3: TGTGCCAGCAGCCCGACACGCGCTAGCTTTGAGCAGTTCTTC.

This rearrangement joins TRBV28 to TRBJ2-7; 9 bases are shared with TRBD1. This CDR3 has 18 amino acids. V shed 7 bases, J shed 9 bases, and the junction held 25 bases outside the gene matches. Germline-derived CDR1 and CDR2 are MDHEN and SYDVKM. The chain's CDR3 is CASKPYAGVGTGTSVQYF. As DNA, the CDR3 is TGTGCCAGCAAGCCCTATGCCGGGGTGGGGACAGGGACATCGGTGCAGTACTTC.

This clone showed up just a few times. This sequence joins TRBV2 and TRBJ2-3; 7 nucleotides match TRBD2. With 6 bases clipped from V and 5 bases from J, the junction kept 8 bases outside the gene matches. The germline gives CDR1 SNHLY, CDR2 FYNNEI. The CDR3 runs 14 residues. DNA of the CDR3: TGTGCCAGCAGCGCAATCGGCGGGAGAGATACGCAGTATTTT. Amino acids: CASSAIGGRDTQYF.

CDR3 sequence reads: CASRTPTGNTYEQYF. CDR3 sequence (DNA): TGTGCCAGCAGGACTCCGACCGGGAATACCTACGAGCAGTACTTC. The V call is TRBV28, the J call TRBJ2-7; perhaps TRBD2 as D (5 bases). CDR1 and CDR2 (germline): MDHEN, SYDVKM. With 6 bases removed from V and 2 bases from J, the gap between germline ends came to 17 bases. The CDR3 is made up of 15 amino acids.

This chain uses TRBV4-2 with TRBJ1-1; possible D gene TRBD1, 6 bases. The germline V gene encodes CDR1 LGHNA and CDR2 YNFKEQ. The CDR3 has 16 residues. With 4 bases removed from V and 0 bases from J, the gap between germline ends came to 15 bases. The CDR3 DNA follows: TGTGCCAGCAGCCCCCTAAACAGGGCGCTGAACACTGAAGCTTTCTTT. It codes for CASSPLNRALNTEAFF.

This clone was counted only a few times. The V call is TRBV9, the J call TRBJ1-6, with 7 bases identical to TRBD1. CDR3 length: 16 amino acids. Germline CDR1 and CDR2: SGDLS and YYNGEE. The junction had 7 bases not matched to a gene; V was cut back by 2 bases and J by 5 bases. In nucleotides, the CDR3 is TGTGCCAGCAGCGTCGACAGGGTATGGGATAATTCACCCCTCCACTTT. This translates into CASSVDRVWDNSPLHF. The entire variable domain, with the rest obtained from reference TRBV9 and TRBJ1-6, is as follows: DSGVTQTPKHLITATGQRVTLRCSPRSGDLSVYWYQQSLDQGLQFLIQYYNGEERAKGNILERFSAQQFPDLHSELNLSSLELGDSALYFCASSVDRVWDNSPLHFGNGTRLTVT.

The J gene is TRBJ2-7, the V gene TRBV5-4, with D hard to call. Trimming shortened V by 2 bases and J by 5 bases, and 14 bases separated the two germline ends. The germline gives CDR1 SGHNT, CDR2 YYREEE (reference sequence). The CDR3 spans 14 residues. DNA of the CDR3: TGTGCCAGCAGCTTTATCAAGGAGAGGAACGAGCAGTACTTC. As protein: CASSFIKERNEQYF.

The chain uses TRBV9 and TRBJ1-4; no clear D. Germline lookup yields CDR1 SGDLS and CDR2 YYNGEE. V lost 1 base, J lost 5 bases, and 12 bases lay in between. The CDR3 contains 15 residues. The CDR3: CASSVSAGKNEKLFF. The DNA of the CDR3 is TGTGCCAGCAGCGTATCAGCGGGAAAGAATGAAAAACTGTTTTTT.

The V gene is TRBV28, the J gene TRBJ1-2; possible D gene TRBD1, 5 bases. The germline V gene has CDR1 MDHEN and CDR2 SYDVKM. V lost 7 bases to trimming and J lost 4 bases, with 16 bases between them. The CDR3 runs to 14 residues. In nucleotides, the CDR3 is TGTGCCAGCACGCAGGGAGGGAGGCTCTATGGCTACACCTTC. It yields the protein CASTQGGRLYGYTF.